This T cell receptor beta chain was profiled in a study of blood T cell repertoires in COVID-19. Overall study context: PBMCs, B-cell-depleted T cells, or T cells were the source of the cDNA or gDNA that made up the material.

CDR3 length: 12 amino acids. Germline loops: CDR1 SGHTA, CDR2 FQGTGA. Trimming removed 6 bases at V and 7 bases at J, with 10 bases between. Profiling relied on immunoSEQ multiplex PCR, and the TCRdb table lists in-frame clones only, not all of them. The sample shows roughly 200,000 clones, 86% of them seen only once. In terms of age and location, participants ranged from roughly 18 to 95 years and lived in around 22 US areas. Sample: PBMCs or T cells enriched from blood (not recorded which). The TCR originated in a woman in her thirties or forties with acute COVID-19. The rearrangement uses TRBV7-3 and TRBJ2-1; the D gene is possibly TRBD2 (5 bases). For the CDR3, the DNA is TGTGCCAGCAGTTACGAGGGTAATGAGCAGTTCTTC. Amino acids: CASSYEGNEQFF.